This T cell receptor beta chain comes out of a study of beta chain features in type 1 diabetes. As for the study in general: Age and gender were similar between patients and healthy donors, as were cell yields. Study observations and caveats: Insertions at VDJ junctions were less frequent in type 1 diabetes patients. These patients also deleted more nucleotides at the same junctions.

This clone was observed a few times. The antigen is unknown. From germline, CDR1 is SQVTM and CDR2 ANQGSEA. V was trimmed by 6 bases and J by 2 bases, leaving 17 bases between them. The CDR3 runs to 14 residues. The authors reverse transcribed all of the isolated RNA, so sequencing captured expressed TCRB transcripts. Measured with immunoSEQ multiplex PCR; TCRdb has only the in-frame clones, and not every one. Counted here are 900,000 or so clones, 17% occurring once; the ten biggest clones make up around 0.02%. This receptor was obtained from a woman younger than 35 in good health. The sequencing input was naive CD4+ T cells from blood. The genes are TRBV29-1 and TRBJ2-7; tentatively, D is TRBD1 (6 bases). This chain's CDR3 is CSVNQGYSPYEQYF. The CDR3 DNA is TGCAGCGTGAACCAGGGGTATTCGCCCTACGAGCAGTACTTC.